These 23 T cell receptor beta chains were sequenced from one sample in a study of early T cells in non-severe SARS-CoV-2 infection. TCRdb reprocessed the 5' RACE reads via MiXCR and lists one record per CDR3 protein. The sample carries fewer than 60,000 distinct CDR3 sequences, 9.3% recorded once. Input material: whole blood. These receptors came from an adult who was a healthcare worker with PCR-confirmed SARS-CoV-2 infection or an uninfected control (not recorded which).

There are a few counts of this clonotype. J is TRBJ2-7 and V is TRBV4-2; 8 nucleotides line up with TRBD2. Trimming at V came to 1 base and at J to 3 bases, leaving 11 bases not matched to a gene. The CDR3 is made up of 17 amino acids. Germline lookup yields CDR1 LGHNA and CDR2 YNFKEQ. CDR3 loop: CASSQGQSGRAYYEQYF. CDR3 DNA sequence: TGTGCCAGCAGCCAAGGCCAGTCCGGGAGGGCCTACTACGAGCAGTACTTC.

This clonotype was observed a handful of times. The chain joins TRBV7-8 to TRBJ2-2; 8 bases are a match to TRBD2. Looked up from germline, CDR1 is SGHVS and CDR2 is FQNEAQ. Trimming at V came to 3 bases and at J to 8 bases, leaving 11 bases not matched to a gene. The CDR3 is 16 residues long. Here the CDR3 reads CASSFRTSWSPGELFF. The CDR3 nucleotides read TGTGCCAGCAGCTTTAGGACTAGCTGGAGTCCGGGGGAGCTGTTTTTT.

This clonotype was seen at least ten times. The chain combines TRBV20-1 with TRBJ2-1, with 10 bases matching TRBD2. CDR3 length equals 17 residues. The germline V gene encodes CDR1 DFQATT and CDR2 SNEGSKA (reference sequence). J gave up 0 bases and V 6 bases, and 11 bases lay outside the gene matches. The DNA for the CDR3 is TGCAGTGCCCTAGATGACAGCGGGAGGGCCTCCTACAATGAGCAGTTCTTC. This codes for CSALDDSGRASYNEQFF.

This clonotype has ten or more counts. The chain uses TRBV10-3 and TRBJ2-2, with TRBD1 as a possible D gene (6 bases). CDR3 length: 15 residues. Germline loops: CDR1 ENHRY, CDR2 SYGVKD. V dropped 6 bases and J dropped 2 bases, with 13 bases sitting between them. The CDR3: CAISRQAINTGELFF. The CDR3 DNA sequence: TGTGCCATCAGCCGACAGGCCATTAACACCGGGGAGCTGTTTTTT.

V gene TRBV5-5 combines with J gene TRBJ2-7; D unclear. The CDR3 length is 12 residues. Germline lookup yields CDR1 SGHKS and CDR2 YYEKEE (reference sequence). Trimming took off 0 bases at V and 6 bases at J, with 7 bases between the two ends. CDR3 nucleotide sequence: TGTGCCAGCAGCTTGGAGTTGACCGAGCAGTACTTC. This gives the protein CASSLELTEQYF.

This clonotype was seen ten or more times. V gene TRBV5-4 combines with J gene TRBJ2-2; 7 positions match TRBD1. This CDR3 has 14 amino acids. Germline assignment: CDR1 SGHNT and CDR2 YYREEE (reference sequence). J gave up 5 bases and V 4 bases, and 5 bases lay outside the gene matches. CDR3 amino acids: CASSANRGTGELFF. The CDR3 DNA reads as TGTGCCAGCAGCGCGAACAGGGGTACCGGGGAGCTGTTTTTT.

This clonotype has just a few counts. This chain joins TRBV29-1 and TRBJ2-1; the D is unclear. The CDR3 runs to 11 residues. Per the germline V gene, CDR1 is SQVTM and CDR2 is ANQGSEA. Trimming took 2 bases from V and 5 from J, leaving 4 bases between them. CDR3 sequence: CSVEKNNEQFF. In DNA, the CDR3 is TGCAGCGTTGAAAAGAACAATGAGCAGTTCTTC.

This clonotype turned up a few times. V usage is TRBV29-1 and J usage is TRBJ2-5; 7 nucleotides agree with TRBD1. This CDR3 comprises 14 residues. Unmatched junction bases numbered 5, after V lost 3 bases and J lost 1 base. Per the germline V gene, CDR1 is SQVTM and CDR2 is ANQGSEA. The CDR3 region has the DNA TGCAGCGTTGATTGGTCAGGGGGCCAAGAGACCCAGTACTTC. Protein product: CSVDWSGGQETQYF.

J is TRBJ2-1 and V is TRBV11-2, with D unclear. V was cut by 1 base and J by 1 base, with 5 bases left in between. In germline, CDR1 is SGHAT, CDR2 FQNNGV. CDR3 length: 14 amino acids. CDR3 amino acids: CASSLAGSYNEQFF. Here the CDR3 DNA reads TGTGCCAGCAGCTTAGCTGGGTCCTACAATGAGCAGTTCTTC.

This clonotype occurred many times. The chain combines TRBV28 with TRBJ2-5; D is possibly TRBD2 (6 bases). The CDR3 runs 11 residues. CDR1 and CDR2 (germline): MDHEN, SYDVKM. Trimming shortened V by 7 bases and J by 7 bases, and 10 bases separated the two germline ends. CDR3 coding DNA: TGTGCCAGCACCACCGGGGGGACCCAGTACTTC. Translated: CASTTGGTQYF.

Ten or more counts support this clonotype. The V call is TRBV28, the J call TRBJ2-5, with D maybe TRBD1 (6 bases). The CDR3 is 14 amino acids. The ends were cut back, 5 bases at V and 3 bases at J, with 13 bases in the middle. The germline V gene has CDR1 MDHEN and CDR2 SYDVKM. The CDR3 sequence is CASSPTGFEETQYF. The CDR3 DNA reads TGTGCCAGCAGTCCAACAGGGTTTGAAGAGACCCAGTACTTC. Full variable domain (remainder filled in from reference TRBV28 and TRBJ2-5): DVKVTQSSRYLVKRTGEKVFLECVQDMDHENMFWYRQDPGLGLRLIYFSYDVKMKEKGDIPEGYSVSREKKERFSLILESASTNQTSMYLCASSPTGFEETQYFGPGTRLLVL.

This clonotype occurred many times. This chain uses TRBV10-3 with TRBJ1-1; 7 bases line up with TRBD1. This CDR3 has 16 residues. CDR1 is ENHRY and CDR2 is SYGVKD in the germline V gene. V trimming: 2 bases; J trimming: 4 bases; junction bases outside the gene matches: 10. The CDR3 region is CAISEVRDRVFTEAFF. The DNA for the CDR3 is TGTGCCATCAGTGAGGTCCGAGACAGGGTCTTCACTGAAGCTTTCTTT.

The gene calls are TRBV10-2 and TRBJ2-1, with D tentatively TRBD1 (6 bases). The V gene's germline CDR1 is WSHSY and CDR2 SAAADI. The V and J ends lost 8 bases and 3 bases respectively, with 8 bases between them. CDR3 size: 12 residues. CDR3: CASGQLYNEQFF. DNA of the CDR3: TGCGCCAGCGGACAGCTCTACAATGAGCAGTTCTTC.

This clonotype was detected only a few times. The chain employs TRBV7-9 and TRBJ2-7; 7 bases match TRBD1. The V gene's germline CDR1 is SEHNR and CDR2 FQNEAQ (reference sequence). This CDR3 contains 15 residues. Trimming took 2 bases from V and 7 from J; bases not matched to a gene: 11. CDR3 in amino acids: CASSLRAPGDSEQYF. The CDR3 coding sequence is TGTGCCAGCAGCTTAAGAGCTCCCGGGGACAGTGAGCAGTACTTC. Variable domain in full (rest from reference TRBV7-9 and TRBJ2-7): DTGVSQNPRHKITKRGQNVTFRCDPISEHNRLYWYRQTLGQGPEFLTYFQNEAQLEKSRLLSDRFSAERPKGSFSTLEIQRTEQGDSAMYLCASSLRAPGDSEQYFGPGTRLTVT.

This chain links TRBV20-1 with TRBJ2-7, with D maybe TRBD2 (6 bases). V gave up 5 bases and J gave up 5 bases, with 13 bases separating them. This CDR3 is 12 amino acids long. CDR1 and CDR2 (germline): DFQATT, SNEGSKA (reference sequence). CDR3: CSAGGLRDEQYF. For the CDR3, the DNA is TGCAGTGCTGGGGGACTGCGAGACGAGCAGTACTTC.

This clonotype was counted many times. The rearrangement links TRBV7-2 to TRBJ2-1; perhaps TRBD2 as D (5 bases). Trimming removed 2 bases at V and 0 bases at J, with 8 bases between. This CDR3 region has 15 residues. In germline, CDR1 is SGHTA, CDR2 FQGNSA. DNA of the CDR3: TGTGCCAGCAGCTTACGGAGGTTCTCCTACAATGAGCAGTTCTTC. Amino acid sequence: CASSLRRFSYNEQFF.

DNA of the CDR3: TGTGCCAGCAGCCTCTCTGGGGTTTGGGATTCACCCCTCCACTTT. It encodes CASSLSGVWDSPLHF. The chain recombines TRBV5-5 with TRBJ1-6, with unresolved D. CDR1 SGHKS and CDR2 YYEKEE come from the germline V gene (reference sequence). V lost 4 bases and J lost 8, with 16 bases in between. The CDR3 is 15 residues long.

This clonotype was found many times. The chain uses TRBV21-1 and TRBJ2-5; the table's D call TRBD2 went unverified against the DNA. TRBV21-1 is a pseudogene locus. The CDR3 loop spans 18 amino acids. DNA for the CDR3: TGTGCCAGCAGCAAAGACAAGCGGGAGGGCCGAGGCCAAGAGACCCAGTACTTC. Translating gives CASSKDKREGRGQETQYF.

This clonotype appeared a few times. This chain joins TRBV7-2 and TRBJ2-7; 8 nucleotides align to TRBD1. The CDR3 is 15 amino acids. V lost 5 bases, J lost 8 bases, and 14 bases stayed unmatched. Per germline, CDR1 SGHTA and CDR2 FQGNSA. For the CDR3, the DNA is TGTGCCAGCAGCGGGAGACAGGGGAGCGTAGAGAAGCAGTACTTC. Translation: CASSGRQGSVEKQYF. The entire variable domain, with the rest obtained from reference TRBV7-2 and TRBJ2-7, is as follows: GAGVSQSPSNKVTEKGKDVELRCDPISGHTALYWYRQSLGQGLEFLIYFQGNSAPDKSGLPSDRFSAERTGGSVSTLTIQRTQQEDSAVYLCASSGRQGSVEKQYFGPGTRLTVT.

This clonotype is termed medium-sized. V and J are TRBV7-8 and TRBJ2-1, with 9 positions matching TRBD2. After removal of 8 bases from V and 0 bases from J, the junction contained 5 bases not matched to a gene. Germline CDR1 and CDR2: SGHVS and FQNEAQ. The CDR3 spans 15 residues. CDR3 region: CASGGLAFSYNEQFF. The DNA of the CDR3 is TGTGCCAGCGGAGGACTAGCGTTCTCCTACAATGAGCAGTTCTTC.

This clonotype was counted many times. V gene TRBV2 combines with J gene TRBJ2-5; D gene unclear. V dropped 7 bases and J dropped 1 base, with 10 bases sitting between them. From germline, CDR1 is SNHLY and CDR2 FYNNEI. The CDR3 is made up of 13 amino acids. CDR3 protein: CASTVTVQETQYF. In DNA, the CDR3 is TGTGCCAGCACGGTTACGGTCCAAGAGACCCAGTACTTC. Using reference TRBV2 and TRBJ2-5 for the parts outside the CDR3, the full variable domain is EPEVTQTPSHQVTQMGQEVILRCVPISNHLYFYWYRQILGQKVEFLVSFYNNEISEKSEIFDDQFSVERPDGSNFTLKIRSTKLEDSAMYFCASTVTVQETQYFGPGTRLLVL.

This chain's CDR3 is CASAPGLVRTETQYF. CDR3 DNA sequence: TGTGCTAGTGCTCCCGGGCTAGTAAGAACAGAGACCCAGTACTTC. V and J are TRBV12-5 and TRBJ2-5; D remains unclear. V was clipped by 7 bases and J by 4 bases, with 19 bases between them. The germline CDR1 and CDR2 sequences are LGHNT and FRNRAP. This CDR3 is 15 amino acids long.

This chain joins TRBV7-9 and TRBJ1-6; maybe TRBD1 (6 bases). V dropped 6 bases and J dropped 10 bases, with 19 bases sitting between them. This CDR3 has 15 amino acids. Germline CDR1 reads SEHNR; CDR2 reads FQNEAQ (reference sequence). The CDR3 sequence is CASRKGGSEGSPLHF. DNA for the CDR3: TGTGCCAGCAGAAAAGGGGGGTCGGAGGGCTCACCCCTCCACTTT.